In this sample, the clone carrying this TCR beta chain turned up a few times. Its antigen is not identified. The CDR3 totals 17 residues. Germline V gives CDR1 MGHRA, CDR2 YSYEKL. V gave up 0 bases and J gave up 2 bases, with 15 bases separating them. No fewer than 5.5 micrograms of total RNA were isolated from every sample. These data originate in a study of blood T cells in healthy people across ages. The study, taken as a whole, reports: Per million T cells, TCR beta diversity dropped roughly linearly as age increased.

PCR was performed a second time for about 7 to 11 cycles using a sample-barcoded 5' primer and a J-beta primer mix. In TCRdb, the 5' RACE reads were re-called with MiXCR into one record per CDR3 protein. Here the sample spans 1.2 million to 1.5 million distinct CDR3 sequences, roughly 45% being singletons. This TCR derives from a young woman in good health. V is TRBV4-1 and J is TRBJ2-3, with D tentatively TRBD2 (5 bases). Sample: blood. CDR3: CASSQEGRTRDTDTQYF. The CDR3 region has the DNA TGCGCCAGCAGCCAAGAGGGTCGAACTAGAGACACAGATACGCAGTATTTT.